This entry describes one TCR beta chain. Its recognized antigen is unknown. Base qualities are not recorded, but no much larger clone differs from it by a single base. These data belong to a study of blood T cell repertoires in COVID-19 (dated by TCRdb to the early 2020s). With respect to the entire study: The collaborator samples originated in the United States, Italy and Spain and spanned the acute and convalescent phases of COVID-19. The material from the prospective study consisted of cDNA or gDNA derived from T cells, B-cell-depleted T cells, or PBMCs. HLA class I and class II types, where available, came from metadata supplied by the sample provider rather than from assay-based typing. Samples came from the ongoing ImmuneRACE study (first 160 participants) plus 1,254 subjects from 6 global collaborators. Subjects who had been exposed to COVID-19, were actively infected with it, or had recovered from it provided the deeply sampled blood TCRbeta repertoires that made up the dataset. The repertoires were released in a freely available public database meant as a resource for research on the immune response to SARS-CoV-2. A de-identified subject ID, COVID-19 status, age in years and sex were almost always included in the sample metadata. On the study overall, not on this receptor specifically: How much clinical and demographic metadata was included differed by source and by participant, and the metadata was provided uncurated.

Enrolling through a virtual design, the prospective study's participants ranged in age from roughly 18 to 89 years and lived across more than 20 United States geographic areas. In the prospective study, participants were assigned to cohorts based on the clinical history participants reported in a screening survey and a study questionnaire. ImmuneRACE Cohort 3 recovered participants were defined by two consecutive negative NP/OP PCR tests, healthcare professional clearance, or symptom resolution. In the prospective study, whole blood, serum and a nasopharyngeal or oropharyngeal swab were collected from each participant by mobile phlebotomists. Participants in the prospective study had the option to provide additional blood draws and questionnaires over an approximately 2-month period. Blood samples from the prospective study were shipped frozen or at room temperature prior to DNA extraction. From cysteine to phenylalanine, the CDR3 is 15 amino acids long. Only the CDR3 portion is preserved as DNA: 45 bases, with reading frame beginning at the first base. The germline V gene (reference sequence) provides CDR1 GTSNPN and CDR2 SVGIG. The V end gives up 2 bases and the J end 7 bases, leaving 11 bases in the junction not matched to a gene.

TCRbeta CDR3 regions were amplified from genomic DNA using the immunoSEQ Assay, a bias-controlled multiplex PCR. On the study's bioinformatics: The number of nucleated cells in each sample was estimated by amplification of reference gene primers within the assay. To quantify the absolute abundance of each unique TCRbeta CDR3 rearrangement, sequence reads were collapsed and filtered. For each sample, productive Simpson clonality was calculated by taking the square root of Simpson's diversity index across productive rearrangements. Held by TCRdb, this immuneACCESS table contains in-frame sequences only and omits some clones. Under half of the omission traces to an unresolved V gene where checked; the cause of the rest is unknown. The V and J calls and clone size are taken from that table; D and trimming were inferred from the DNA. Across this sample there are 200,000 to 250,000 clones, with 70% to 90% seen only once. Around 8.8% of the sample goes to the ten largest clones.

Sequencing used PBMCs or T cells enriched from blood (not recorded which). The chain is assembled from TRBV30 and TRBJ1-5, with TRBD1 identical over 7 junction bases. This receptor was obtained from a man in his forties who had recovered from COVID-19. Here is the DNA: TGTGCCTGGAGTTGGGCAGGGGGAGTGAGGCAGCCCCAGCATTTT. This gives the protein CAWSWAGGVRQPQHF.